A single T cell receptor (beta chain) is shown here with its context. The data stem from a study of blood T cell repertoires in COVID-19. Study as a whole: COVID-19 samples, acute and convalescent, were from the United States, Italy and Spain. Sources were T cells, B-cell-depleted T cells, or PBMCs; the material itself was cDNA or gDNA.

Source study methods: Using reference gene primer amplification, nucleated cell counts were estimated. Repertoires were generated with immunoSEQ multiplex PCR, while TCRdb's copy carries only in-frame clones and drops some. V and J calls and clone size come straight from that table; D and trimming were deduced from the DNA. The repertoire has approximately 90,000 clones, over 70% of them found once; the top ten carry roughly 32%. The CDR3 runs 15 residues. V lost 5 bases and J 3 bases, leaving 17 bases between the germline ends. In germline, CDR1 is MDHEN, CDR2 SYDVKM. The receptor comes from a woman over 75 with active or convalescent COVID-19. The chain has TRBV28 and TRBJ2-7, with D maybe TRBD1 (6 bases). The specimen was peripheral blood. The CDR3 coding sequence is TGTGCCAGCAGTCGCCTGGACAGTCTTGACTACGAGCAGTACTTC. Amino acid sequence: CASSRLDSLDYEQYF. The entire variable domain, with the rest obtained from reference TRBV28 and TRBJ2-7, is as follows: DVKVTQSSRYLVKRTGEKVFLECVQDMDHENMFWYRQDPGLGLRLIYFSYDVKMKEKGDIPEGYSVSREKKERFSLILESASTNQTSMYLCASSRLDSLDYEQYFGPGTRLTVT.